This T cell receptor beta chain was found in a study of blood T cell repertoires in COVID-19 (TCRdb year 2020). As for the study more broadly: The collaborator samples originated in the United States, Italy and Spain and spanned the acute and convalescent phases of COVID-19. The material from the prospective study consisted of cDNA or gDNA derived from T cells, B-cell-depleted T cells, or PBMCs. The dataset comprised deeply sampled blood TCRbeta repertoires from subjects exposed to, actively infected with, or recovered from COVID-19. The repertoires were released in a freely available public database intended as a resource for research on the immune response to SARS-CoV-2. Samples were obtained from the ongoing ImmuneRACE study (first 160 participants) and from 1,200 or so subjects provided by 6 global collaborators. Nearly every sample came with metadata listing a de-identified subject ID, COVID-19 status, age in years and sex. Where available, HLA class I and class II types were taken from metadata supplied by the sample provider and were not determined by assay-based typing. On the study overall, not on this receptor specifically: How much clinical and demographic metadata was included differed by source and by participant, and the metadata was provided uncurated.

Worth noting for this clone: Its target antigen remains unknown. No base quality values were provided; no much bigger clone lies one nucleotide off.

The collaborating institutions used their own protocols to collect whole blood in K2EDTA tubes. Collaborator samples were shipped for TCRbeta analysis as frozen whole blood, isolated PBMCs, or DNA extracted from either sample type. The CDR1 and CDR2 encoded by the germline V gene are MNHEY and SVGEGT. The CDR3 runs 16 amino acids, cysteine and phenylalanine included. Just CDR3 DNA is preserved here, 48 bases in frame from base 1. V gives up 6 bases and J gives up 2 bases, and the segment between their germline ends measures 17 bases. The immunoSEQ Assay, a bias-controlled multiplex PCR, was used to amplify TCRbeta CDR3 regions from genomic DNA. From the authors' description of their analysis: Within the assay, amplification of reference gene primers was used to estimate how many nucleated cells each sample contained. Sequence reads were collapsed and filtered to measure the absolute abundance of every unique TCRbeta CDR3 rearrangement. Productive Simpson clonality was computed per sample as the square root of Simpson's diversity index over productive rearrangements. The clones in this table, taken by TCRdb from immuneACCESS, are in-frame only. Not every clone is retained; where verified, under half of the shortfall comes from an unresolved V gene, and the cause of the rest is unknown. That table furnishes V, J and clone size, whereas the DNA furnished D and trimming. Within this sample are 200,000 or so clones, with 70% to 90% of them counted one time only. The biggest ten clones account for 0.7% to 0.8% of the sample.

The specimen was peripheral blood. The TCR originated in a woman in her 70s with acute or convalescent COVID-19. Here the chain combines TRBV6-2 or TRBV6-3 and TRBJ2-1; possibly the D gene is TRBD2, per 6 matching bases. The nucleotide sequence is TGTGCCAGCAGCTCTTCGACGGGAGTCCCCTACAATGAGCAGTTCTTC. The translation is CASSSSTGVPYNEQFF.